The rows below give T cell receptor beta chains drawn from one sample of a study of identical twins. TCRdb fed the 5' RACE reads into MiXCR, producing one record per CDR3 protein. This repertoire shows hundreds of thousands of distinct CDR3 sequences, roughly 8% found once; its top ten account for around 0.95%. This sample also belongs to another study, concerning yellow fever vaccine responses in identical twins.

Sequenced: PBMCs. All receptors derive from a woman younger than 35 in good health. Both conserved end residues are part of each CDR3. D genes are given only for firm matches. Rows may omit the clone size; those that give it use once, few, many or a size class.

d_call,j_call,clone_size,v_call,cdr3_nt,cdr3_aa
TRBD2,TRBJ2-4,many,TRBV27,TGTGCCAGCAGTTTAATGGGGGGGAACATTCAGTACTTC,CASSLMGGNIQYF
TRBD2,TRBJ2-3,-,TRBV2,TGTGCCAGCAGACTAGCGCCCACAGATACGCAGTATTTT,CASRLAPTDTQYF
-,TRBJ2-5,-,TRBV14,TGTGCCAGCAGCCAAGGTGTGACAGGCATACTGGGGGAGACCCAGTACTTC,CASSQGVTGILGETQYF
TRBD2,TRBJ2-1,many,TRBV7-2,TGTGCCAGCAGTCGAATGACTAGCGGGCCGGGAAATGAGCAGTTCTTC,CASSRMTSGPGNEQFF
TRBD2,TRBJ2-3,-,TRBV7-8,TGTGCCAGCAGCTTCTCTCTACTAGCGGGAAAAACAGATACGCAGTATTTT,CASSFSLLAGKTDTQYF
TRBD2,TRBJ2-7,-,TRBV7-9,TGTGCCAGCAGCGGAGCGGGAGGACTCTCCTACGAGCAGTACTTC,CASSGAGGLSYEQYF
-,TRBJ1-2,few,TRBV12-3/TRBV12-4,TGTGCCAGCAGTTTCGTTTCGGCAGGGGAAGGCTACACCTTC,CASSFVSAGEGYTF
-,TRBJ2-3,few,TRBV9,TGTGCCAGCAGCGTAGGGGGGCGCGGCACAGATACGCAGTATTTT,CASSVGGRGTDTQYF
TRBD2,TRBJ2-1,few,TRBV3-1,TGTGCCAGCAGCCAAGGTGGGGGAGGGACTAGACCCTACAATGAGCAGTTCTTC,CASSQGGGGTRPYNEQFF
TRBD2,TRBJ2-6,few,TRBV27,TGTGCCAGCAGCATACGGGGGGCTGGGGCCAACGTCCTGACTTTC,CASSIRGAGANVLTF
TRBD1,TRBJ2-3,many,TRBV6-1,TGTGCCAGCAGGCCAAACACAGGGGAAGATACGCAGTATTTT,CASRPNTGEDTQYF
TRBD2,TRBJ2-1,-,TRBV20-1,TGCAGTGCTAGAGGCAGGGGACTAGCGGGAATGCCTTACAATGAGCAGTTCTTC,CSARGRGLAGMPYNEQFF
-,TRBJ1-3,many,TRBV3-1,TGTGCCAGCAGCCAAGACCCACAGGGAAACACCATATATTTT,CASSQDPQGNTIYF
-,TRBJ2-2,many,TRBV29-1,TGCAGCGCCAGGGATTTTAAGGACGGGAACACCGGGGAGCTGTTTTTT,CSARDFKDGNTGELFF
TRBD1,TRBJ2-7,-,TRBV20-1,TGCAGTGCTAGAGACGCCAACAGGGGGCCCTACGAGCAGTACTTC,CSARDANRGPYEQYF
-,TRBJ2-2,many,TRBV10-3,TGTGCCATCAGTGGAGGATACCCGAACACCGGGGAGCTGTTTTTT,CAISGGYPNTGELFF